This paragraph reports one T cell receptor beta chain. Its specificity is not known. The same CDR3 is also encoded by other DNA sequences in this sample. PCR was performed using 60 Vbeta and 13 Jbeta primers. TCRdb's table, derived via immunoSEQ multiplex PCR, lists solely in-frame clones and lacks some. The data show 110,000 or so clones, roughly 15% seen once. This record comes from a study of cytomegalovirus exposure and HLA in healthy donors. The length of the CDR3 is 18 residues. Germline V gene sequence: CDR1 MGHRA, CDR2 YSYEKL. V shed 3 bases and J 5 bases; nucleotides not matched to a gene: 18. Study-wide points: In a later analysis, an Asian-associated ancestry cluster reportedly showed fewer N-insertions than the approximately 670-donor mean. In a later analysis, DRB1 alleles had the most associated TCRs; HLA-C alleles the fewest.

Source material: PBMCs. The receptor's source is a female donor in good health and CMV-seronegative. The gene calls are TRBV4-1 and TRBJ1-1; 7 bases agree with TRBD1. The CDR3 bases are TGCGCCAGCAGCCACAGGCCTTTACGAACAGGGGAGAGGACTGAAGCTTTCTTT. Protein product: CASSHRPLRTGERTEAFF.